Sequencing of this T cell receptor beta chain was carried out in a study of breast tumors, draining lymph nodes, adjacent tissues. V trimming: 4 bases; J trimming: 5 bases; junction bases outside the gene matches: 7. The CDR3 consists of 14 residues. CDR1 is LNHDA, CDR2 SQIVND, per germline (reference sequence). By share of the sample, this clonotype is medium-sized (0.01 to 0.1%). Its antigen is undetermined. Overall study findings and caveats: Data only fit, rather than demonstrated, lymph node origin of most tumor T cells.

From the multiplex PCR reads, TCRdb called clonotypes with MiXCR, one entry per CDR3 protein. This sample has 20,000 to 25,000 distinct CDR3 sequences; 45% to 65% occur once, and the top ten carry 13% to 15%. The source material was breast tumor tissue. The source is a female donor with breast cancer. Some clones in this sample may be carry-over from other donors' samples. The V gene is TRBV19, the J gene TRBJ2-7, with 8 bases identical to TRBD1. CDR3 sequence reads: CASSTNQGADEQYF. CDR3 bases: TGTGCCAGTAGTACCAATCAGGGGGCTGACGAGCAGTACTTC.